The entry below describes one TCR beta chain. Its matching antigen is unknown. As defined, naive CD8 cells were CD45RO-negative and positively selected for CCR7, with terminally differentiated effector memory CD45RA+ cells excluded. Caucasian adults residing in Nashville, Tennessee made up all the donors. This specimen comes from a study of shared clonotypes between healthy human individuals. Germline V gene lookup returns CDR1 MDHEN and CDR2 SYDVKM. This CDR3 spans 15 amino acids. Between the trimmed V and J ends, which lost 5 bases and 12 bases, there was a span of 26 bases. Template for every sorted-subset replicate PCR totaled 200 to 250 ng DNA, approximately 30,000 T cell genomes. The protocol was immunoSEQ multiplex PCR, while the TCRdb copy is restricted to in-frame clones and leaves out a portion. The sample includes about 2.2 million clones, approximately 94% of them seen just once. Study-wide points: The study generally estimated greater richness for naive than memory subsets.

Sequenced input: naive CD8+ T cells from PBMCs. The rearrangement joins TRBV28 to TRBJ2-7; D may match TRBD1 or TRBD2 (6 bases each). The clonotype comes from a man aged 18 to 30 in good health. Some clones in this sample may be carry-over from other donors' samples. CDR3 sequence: CASSRTQAFRGGPYF. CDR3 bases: TGTGCCAGCAGTCGTACGCAAGCCTTCAGGGGAGGTCCGTACTTC.